These 18 T cell receptor beta chains share one sample of origin, sequenced in a study of blood T cell repertoires in COVID-19. The method was immunoSEQ multiplex PCR; TCRdb's version includes in-frame clones alone and lacks a portion of them. Here the sample spans some 62,000 clones, just over 85% being singletons. The specimen was peripheral blood. The receptor set was obtained from a woman of 80 years or more with acute or convalescent COVID-19.

The chain recombines TRBV3-1 (or the pseudogene TRBV3-2) with TRBJ2-6, with no clear D. In germline, CDR1 is LGHDT, CDR2 YNNKEL (reference sequence). The germline V and J ends were trimmed by 4 bases and 0 bases, with 7 bases remaining between them. The CDR3 loop spans 15 amino acids. CDR3 bases: TGTGCCAGCAGCCCAACATACTCTGGGGCCAACGTCCTGACTTTC. It encodes CASSPTYSGANVLTF.

This clone is medium-sized by share. The rearrangement links TRBV30 to TRBJ2-3, with 7 nucleotides matching TRBD2. Germline loops: CDR1 GTSNPN, CDR2 SVGIG (reference sequence). The CDR3 length is 15 residues. Trimming removed 4 bases from V and 2 bases from J; junction bases left unmatched: 9. The CDR3 DNA reads TGTGCCTGGAAACCGGCTAGCGGCCTCACAGATACGCAGTATTTT. This sequence encodes CAWKPASGLTDTQYF.

The V call is TRBV5-5, the J call TRBJ1-1; D may be TRBD1 (6 bases). V was shortened by 1 base and J by 3 bases, with 13 bases between the two germline ends. Germline CDR1 is SGHKS and CDR2 is YYEKEE (reference sequence). The CDR3 loop spans 15 amino acids. The chain's CDR3 is CASSLLAPGDTEAFF. Written as DNA, the CDR3 is TGTGCCAGCAGCTTGTTGGCTCCAGGGGACACTGAAGCTTTCTTT.

The chain links TRBV28 to TRBJ2-5, with 11 bases lining up with TRBD2. The CDR3 length is 16 residues. Germline trimming cut 3 bases from V and 3 bases from J; bases unmatched to any gene: 6. Germline loops: CDR1 MDHEN, CDR2 SYDVKM. CDR3 nucleotide sequence: TGTGCCAGCAGTTTTACCGGGACTAGCGGAAAAGAGACCCAGTACTTC. Protein: CASSFTGTSGKETQYF.

The table lists this clone with a count of one. The rearrangement joins TRBV5-5 to TRBJ1-2; 9 nucleotides agree with TRBD1. The CDR3 covers 16 residues. V trimming: 3 bases; J trimming: 6 bases; junction bases outside the gene matches: 12. Looked up from germline, CDR1 is SGHKS and CDR2 is YYEKEE (reference sequence). CDR3 DNA sequence: TGTGCCAGCAGCTGGGCCGGGACAGGGAACTCGGATGGCTACACCTTC. Translated, it gives CASSWAGTGNSDGYTF.

This clone was seen more than once but under ten times. This chain uses TRBV9 with TRBJ2-7; D is possibly TRBD1 (7 bases). Trimming stripped 7 bases from V and 6 bases from J, with 17 bases between. The CDR3 contains 13 residues. The germline CDR1 and CDR2 sequences are SGDLS and YYNGEE. CDR3 in DNA: TGTGCCAGCCAGCGGACCCAGGGGGGCGAGCAGTACTTC. This gives the protein CASQRTQGGEQYF. The full variable domain, in which reference TRBV9 and TRBJ2-7 provide the parts outside the CDR3, is DSGVTQTPKHLITATGQRVTLRCSPRSGDLSVYWYQQSLDQGLQFLIQYYNGEERAKGNILERFSAQQFPDLHSELNLSSLELGDSALYFCASQRTQGGEQYFGPGTRLTVT.

This sequence joins TRBV18 and TRBJ2-1, with D hard to call. CDR1 and CDR2 from the germline V gene are KGHSH and LQKENI. The CDR3 spans 13 residues. V was shortened by 6 bases and J by 6 bases, with 12 bases between the two germline ends. Here the CDR3 DNA reads TGTGCCAGCTCCTCCGTTCTAGTCAATGAGCAGTTCTTC. Amino acids: CASSSVLVNEQFF.

In DNA, the CDR3 is TGTGCCAGCAGTCCTATGGGACTAGTTAAGACAGATACGCAGTATTTT. This sequence encodes CASSPMGLVKTDTQYF. The chain recombines TRBV7-9 with TRBJ2-3; 8 nucleotides align to TRBD2. CDR3 length equals 16 residues. CDR1 and CDR2 from the germline V gene are SEHNR and FQNEAQ (reference sequence). With V trimmed by 6 bases and J by 3 bases, 11 bases remained unmatched. Looking up the rest from reference TRBV7-9 and TRBJ2-3 gives the full variable domain: DTGVSQNPRHKITKRGQNVTFRCDPISEHNRLYWYRQTLGQGPEFLTYFQNEAQLEKSRLLSDRFSAERPKGSFSTLEIQRTEQGDSAMYLCASSPMGLVKTDTQYFGPGTRLTVL.

This chain uses TRBV14 with TRBJ1-5; D not resolved. Trimming shortened V by 5 bases and J by 0 bases, and 5 bases separated the two germline ends. Germline values: CDR1 SGHDN, CDR2 FVKESK. This CDR3 is built from 13 residues. In DNA form, the CDR3 reads TGTGCCAGCAGCTTATATAGCAATCAGCCCCAGCATTTT. This gives the protein CASSLYSNQPQHF.

V and J are TRBV10-3 and TRBJ1-1; D is perhaps TRBD1 (5 bases). Between the trimmed V and J ends, which lost 0 bases and 1 base, there was a span of 9 bases. Germline values: CDR1 ENHRY, CDR2 SYGVKD. This CDR3 has 15 residues. The CDR3: CAISESGLENTEAFF. The CDR3 coding sequence is TGTGCCATCAGTGAGTCGGGACTGGAGAACACTGAAGCTTTCTTT.

The chain links TRBV6-5 to TRBJ1-6, with TRBD1 matching over 7 bases. Losses at the gene ends were 6 bases for V and 9 bases for J; bases not matched to a gene: 8. In germline, CDR1 is MNHEY, CDR2 SVGAGI. This CDR3 contains 14 residues. CDR3 DNA: TGTGCCAGCAGAAAACAGGGGTTCGTTTCACCCCTCCACTTT. Translation: CASRKQGFVSPLHF.

J is TRBJ1-3 and V is TRBV24-1, with D maybe TRBD1 (6 bases). CDR1 KGHDR and CDR2 SFDVKD come from the germline V gene. CDR3 length: 20 residues. V was clipped by 6 bases and J by 0 bases, with 26 bases between them. Written as DNA, the CDR3 is TGTGCCACCAGTCGCGACAGGTCCCATCCCTTTTCTCTCTCTGGAAACACCATATATTTT. This gives the protein CATSRDRSHPFSLSGNTIYF.

This chain uses TRBV10-3 with TRBJ2-7; possible D gene TRBD1, 5 bases. The CDR3 is made up of 15 amino acids. V was trimmed by 2 bases and J by 2 bases, leaving 13 bases between them. CDR1 is ENHRY and CDR2 is SYGVKD in the germline V gene. This chain's CDR3 is CAISEGQGSPYEQYF. Written as DNA, the CDR3 is TGTGCCATCAGTGAGGGTCAGGGTAGTCCCTACGAGCAGTACTTC.

The chain is built from TRBV30 and TRBJ1-5; no definite D call. The V gene lost 3 bases and the J gene lost 5 bases, with 11 bases spanning the gap. The CDR3 loop spans 13 amino acids. Germline V gives CDR1 GTSNPN, CDR2 SVGIG (reference sequence). CDR3 sequence: CAWSPAGDQPQHF. In DNA form, the CDR3 reads TGTGCCTGGAGCCCGGCGGGAGATCAGCCCCAGCATTTT.

The V gene is TRBV18, the J gene TRBJ2-1; 11 bases agree with TRBD2. The CDR3 is 15 amino acids. V lost 3 bases and J lost 2; bases outside the gene matches: 0. CDR1 is KGHSH and CDR2 is LQKENI in the germline V gene. CDR3 region: CASSPGLAAYNEQFF. The CDR3 DNA reads as TGTGCCAGCTCACCGGGACTAGCGGCCTACAATGAGCAGTTCTTC.

The chain joins TRBV5-1 to TRBJ1-5; TRBD1 might be the D (5 bases). Germline V lookup: CDR1 SGHRS, CDR2 YFSETQ. V lost 0 bases and J lost 3, with 10 bases in between. There are 15 residues in the CDR3. In DNA form, the CDR3 reads TGCGCCAGCAGCTTGGATGCGGGGCCCAATCAGCCCCAGCATTTT. It codes for CASSLDAGPNQPQHF.

This clone has a handful of counts. This sequence joins TRBV15 and TRBJ1-5; 7 nucleotides agree with TRBD1. V was clipped by 5 bases and J by 4 bases; unmatched bases: 8. The CDR3 spans 15 residues. Germline V gives CDR1 LNHNV, CDR2 YYDKDF (reference sequence). The CDR3 DNA sequence: TGTGCCACCAGCCCAAAAGGGACAGATAATCAGCCCCAGCATTTT. This sequence encodes CATSPKGTDNQPQHF. Complete variable domain (other parts from reference TRBV15 and TRBJ1-5): DAMVIQNPRYQVTQFGKPVTLSCSQTLNHNVMYWYQQKSSQAPKLLFHYYDKDFNNEADTPDNFQSRRPNTSFCFLDIRSPGLGDTAMYLCATSPKGTDNQPQHFGDGTRLSIL.

The chain joins TRBV7-2 to TRBJ1-5; 8 bases match TRBD1. Germline V gene data show CDR1 as SGHTA and CDR2 as FQGNSA. This CDR3 is built from 16 residues. V trimming: 5 bases; J trimming: 9 bases; junction bases outside the gene matches: 15. Here the CDR3 DNA reads TGTGCCAGCAGCCTCACAGGGGGTCCCGTAAATTCGCCCCAGCATTTT. Encoded protein: CASSLTGGPVNSPQHF. Together with reference TRBV7-2 and TRBJ1-5, the CDR3 gives the full variable domain: GAGVSQSPSNKVTEKGKDVELRCDPISGHTALYWYRQSLGQGLEFLIYFQGNSAPDKSGLPSDRFSAERTGGSVSTLTIQRTQQEDSAVYLCASSLTGGPVNSPQHFGDGTRLSIL.